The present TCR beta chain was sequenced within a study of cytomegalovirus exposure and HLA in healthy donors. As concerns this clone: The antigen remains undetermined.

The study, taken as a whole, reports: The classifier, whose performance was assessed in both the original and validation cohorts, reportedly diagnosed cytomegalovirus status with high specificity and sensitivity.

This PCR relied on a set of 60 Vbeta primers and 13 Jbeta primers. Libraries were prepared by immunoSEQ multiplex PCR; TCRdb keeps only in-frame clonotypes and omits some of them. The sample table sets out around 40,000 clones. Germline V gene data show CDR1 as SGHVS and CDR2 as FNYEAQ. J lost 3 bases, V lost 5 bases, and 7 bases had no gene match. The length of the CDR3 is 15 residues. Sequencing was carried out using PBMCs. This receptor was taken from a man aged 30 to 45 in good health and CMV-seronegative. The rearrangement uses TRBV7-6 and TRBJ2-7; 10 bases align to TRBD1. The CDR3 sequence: CASSPQTGGIYEQYF. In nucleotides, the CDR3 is TGTGCCAGCAGCCCGCAGACAGGGGGCATCTACGAGCAGTACTTC.